The 19 T cell receptor beta chains presented below share a single source sample, sequenced in a study of beta chain features in type 1 diabetes. Reverse transcription of all isolated RNA meant that expressed TCRB transcripts were sequenced. Only in-frame clones appear in the TCRdb table, and some are missing; sequencing was by immunoSEQ multiplex PCR. The sample lists 360,000 or so clones; less than 20% were seen once. The sequencing input was naive CD4+ T cells from blood. These receptors all stem from a woman younger than 35 in good health.

This chain links TRBV20-1 with TRBJ1-1; D unresolved. The CDR3 loop spans 11 amino acids. Trimming removed 1 base at V and 8 bases at J, with 8 bases between. CDR1 is DFQATT and CDR2 is SNEGSKA in the germline V gene (reference sequence). The CDR3 nucleotides are TGCAGTGCTAGAGGTCCCAGGGAAGCTTTCTTT. Translated: CSARGPREAFF.

This clone appeared a few times. This chain links TRBV30 with TRBJ1-6; perhaps TRBD1 as D (6 bases). The CDR3 loop spans 13 amino acids. Germline V gives CDR1 GTSNPN, CDR2 SVGIG (reference sequence). V was trimmed by 5 bases and J by 5 bases, leaving 10 bases between them. The CDR3 DNA reads as TGTGCCTGGGGACAGCTTCATAATTCACCCCTCCACTTT. It codes for CAWGQLHNSPLHF.

V gene TRBV30 combines with J gene TRBJ2-3; 10 bases fit TRBD2. The CDR3 sequence is 14 residues long. Germline CDR1 and CDR2: GTSNPN and SVGIG (reference sequence). The V segment lost 5 bases and the J segment 3 bases; nucleotides outside the gene matches: 5. The chain's CDR3 is CAWGGGLATDTQYF. The CDR3 DNA is TGTGCCTGGGGAGGGGGACTAGCGACAGATACGCAGTATTTT.

CDR3 amino acids: CASSATDYQETQYF. The CDR3 DNA sequence: TGTGCCAGCAGCGCGACAGATTACCAAGAGACCCAGTACTTC. The chain employs TRBV7-8 and TRBJ2-5, with TRBD1 as a possible D gene (5 bases). The V and J ends lost 5 bases and 0 bases respectively, with 10 bases between them. Per germline, CDR1 SGHVS and CDR2 FQNEAQ. The CDR3 has 14 amino acids. The full variable domain, rest sourced from reference TRBV7-8 and TRBJ2-5, is GAGVSQSPRYKVAKRGQDVALRCDPISGHVSLFWYQQALGQGPEFLTYFQNEAQLDKSGLPSDRFFAERPEGSVSTLKIQRTQQEDSAVYLCASSATDYQETQYFGPGTRLLVL.

The chain couples TRBV7-9 to TRBJ1-2; weak D call: TRBD1 (5 bases). Deletions cut 1 base from V and 7 bases from J, with 16 bases between. Germline CDR1 reads SEHNR; CDR2 reads FQNEAQ (reference sequence). The CDR3 extends over 15 amino acids. CDR3: CASSLGPGLRGGYTF. CDR3 bases: TGTGCCAGCAGCTTAGGCCCGGGACTCCGGGGTGGCTACACCTTC.

This clone showed up just a few times. The rearrangement joins TRBV11-1 to TRBJ1-1; TRBD1 aligns across 8 bases. V was clipped by 5 bases and J by 1 base; unmatched bases: 6. Germline V gene data show CDR1 as SGHAT and CDR2 as FQDESV (reference sequence). CDR3 size: 15 residues. For the CDR3, the DNA is TGTGCCAGCAGCAAGTCCGGGACAGGGAACACTGAAGCTTTCTTT. Its translation is CASSKSGTGNTEAFF. Full variable domain (rest looked up from reference TRBV11-1 and TRBJ1-1): EAEVAQSPRYKITEKSQAVAFWCDPISGHATLYWYRQILGQGPELLVQFQDESVVDDSQLPKDRFSAERLKGVDSTLKIQPAELGDSAMYLCASSKSGTGNTEAFFGQGTRLTVV.

The rearrangement uses TRBV5-1 and TRBJ2-2, with 11 bases matching TRBD1. The ends lost 4 bases at V and 2 bases at J; junction bases unmatched: 4. Germline loops: CDR1 SGHRS, CDR2 YFSETQ. The CDR3 is 16 amino acids. CDR3 sequence reads: CASSLGTGGNTGELFF. CDR3 DNA: TGCGCCAGCAGCCTTGGGACAGGGGGAAACACCGGGGAGCTGTTTTTT.

The chain has TRBV30 and TRBJ1-2; a weak D match, TRBD1 (6 bases). Trimming shortened V by 4 bases and J by 3 bases, and 6 bases separated the two germline ends. Germline V lookup: CDR1 GTSNPN, CDR2 SVGIG (reference sequence). CDR3 length: 11 residues. The CDR3 is CAWTGDYGYTF. CDR3 nucleotide sequence: TGTGCCTGGACAGGGGACTATGGCTACACCTTC.

In its sample, this clone was seen a few times. The J gene is TRBJ1-5, the V gene TRBV19, with D hard to call. The V end was cut by 3 bases, the J end by 9 bases, with 15 bases between. The V gene's germline CDR1 is LNHDA and CDR2 SQIVND (reference sequence). This CDR3 is 14 amino acids long. The CDR3 protein is CASSIEGLGSPQHF. The DNA of the CDR3 is TGTGCCAGTAGTATTGAGGGATTAGGGTCGCCCCAGCATTTT.

The sample holds a few counts of this clone. The chain employs TRBV5-1 and TRBJ2-1, with TRBD2 matching 7 bases. V dropped 4 bases and J dropped 0; count of bases not matched to a gene: 10. CDR1 SGHRS and CDR2 YFSETQ come from the germline V gene. CDR3 length: 17 residues. The CDR3 loop is CASSIGTITRSYNEQFF. The CDR3 nucleotides read TGCGCCAGCAGCATCGGGACTATCACGCGCTCCTACAATGAGCAGTTCTTC. Full variable domain (outside the CDR3, taken from reference TRBV5-1 and TRBJ2-1): KAGVTQTPRYLIKTRGQQVTLSCSPISGHRSVSWYQQTPGQGLQFLFEYFSETQRNKGNFPGRFSGRQFSNSRSEMNVSTLELGDSALYLCASSIGTITRSYNEQFFGPGTRLTVL.

This clone was counted between two and nine times. The chain carries TRBV11-2 and TRBJ1-5; TRBD1 might be the D (6 bases). V lost 4 bases and J lost 4, with 17 bases in between. The germline V gene has CDR1 SGHAT and CDR2 FQNNGV. The CDR3 covers 16 residues. In nucleotides, the CDR3 is TGTGCCAGCAGCTCCGGGACCGGGACAAGAAATCAGCCCCAGCATTTT. Residues: CASSSGTGTRNQPQHF.

This clone showed up just a few times. The rearrangement uses TRBV28 and TRBJ2-5; no clear D. The CDR3 is made up of 13 amino acids. Trimming left V 4 bases short and J 5 bases short, with 11 bases between. The V gene's germline CDR1 is MDHEN and CDR2 SYDVKM. CDR3 loop: CASSSPRRETQYF. CDR3 in DNA: TGTGCCAGCAGTTCCCCAAGGCGGGAGACCCAGTACTTC.

The chain recombines TRBV14 with TRBJ2-2; TRBD2 matches 8 bases. Germline CDR1 is SGHDN and CDR2 is FVKESK. CDR3 length equals 17 residues. The J segment lost 7 bases and the V segment lost 0 bases, leaving 10 bases of the junction unmatched. This CDR3 reads CASSQDNGRALVGELFF. DNA of the CDR3: TGTGCCAGCAGCCAAGACAACGGGAGGGCTCTGGTCGGGGAGCTGTTTTTT.

The chain links TRBV18 to TRBJ1-2; possible D gene TRBD1, 5 bases. Germline-derived CDR1 and CDR2 are KGHSH and LQKENI. This CDR3 region has 13 residues. V lost 3 bases, J lost 8 bases, and 13 bases lay in between. The CDR3 sequence: CASSPDQYRGYTF. The CDR3 bases are TGTGCCAGCTCACCCGACCAGTACAGGGGCTACACCTTC.

In this sample, this clone turned up a few times. The V and J genes are TRBV19 and TRBJ2-3; 7 bases map to TRBD2. CDR3 size: 13 residues. Unmatched junction bases numbered 2, after V lost 4 bases and J lost 4 bases. Germline V gene data show CDR1 as LNHDA and CDR2 as SQIVND (reference sequence). The DNA for the CDR3 is TGTGCCAGTAGTAGCGGGGGAGCAGATACGCAGTATTTT. It translates to CASSSGGADTQYF.

J is TRBJ2-1 and V is TRBV7-3; 7 bases are shared with TRBD1. V was clipped by 6 bases and J by 3 bases; unmatched bases: 11. Germline lookup yields CDR1 SGHTA and CDR2 FQGTGA. The CDR3 runs 16 residues. This chain's CDR3 is CASRRTGEKNYNEQFF. The CDR3 nucleotides are TGTGCCAGCAGACGCACAGGGGAAAAAAACTACAATGAGCAGTTCTTC.

This clone was counted between two and nine times. V and J are TRBV29-1 and TRBJ2-7, with D possibly matching TRBD1 (6 bases). This CDR3 spans 14 amino acids. V was cut by 6 bases and J by 4 bases, with 19 bases left in between. From germline, CDR1 is SQVTM and CDR2 ANQGSEA. CDR3 bases: TGCAGCGTGAACAGCTGGACAGCCCCTTACGAGCAGTACTTC. It translates to CSVNSWTAPYEQYF.

This clone appeared a few times. The chain joins TRBV7-3 to TRBJ2-6; D is unresolved. Germline-derived CDR1 and CDR2 are SGHTA and FQGTGA. This CDR3 has 18 amino acids. V gave up 0 bases and J gave up 2 bases, with 14 bases separating them. The CDR3: CASSLTPNPSAGANVLTF. CDR3 coding DNA: TGTGCCAGCAGCTTAACCCCGAACCCGAGTGCTGGGGCCAACGTCCTGACTTTC.

This clone has a handful of counts. The V and J genes are TRBV11-2 and TRBJ2-1, with a possible D match to TRBD1 (5 bases). CDR1 is SGHAT and CDR2 is FQNNGV in the germline V gene. Trimming pared 6 bases from V and 10 bases from J, leaving 10 bases between. The CDR3 extends over 11 amino acids. The CDR3 nucleotides read TGTGCCAGCAGGTCTCAGGGAGAGCAGTTCTTC. Its translation is CASRSQGEQFF.